A single sample gave rise to the 5 T cell receptor beta chains below, sequenced in a study of Ad26.COV2.S vaccination and SARS-CoV-2 variants. Generated by immunoSEQ multiplex PCR, the TCRdb table keeps only in-frame clones and is missing some. The sample holds approximately 300,000 clones; about 85% are singletons and the top ten take approximately 2.1%. The treatment was: around 19 received Ad26.COV2.S at low or high dose, single or two shots; roughly 5 received placebo; per-sample allocation not given. On day 63 after the first injection, vaccine and placebo recipients gave samples. The specimen was peripheral blood, collected in a trial of Ad26.COV2.S vaccine versus placebo. The receptors stem from a person between 18 and 60 years old who received the Ad26.COV2.S COVID-19 vaccine or a placebo.

The chain employs TRBV28 and TRBJ2-5, with a tentative D call TRBD1 (8 bases). V was trimmed by 6 bases and J by 3 bases, leaving 23 bases between them. Germline V gives CDR1 MDHEN, CDR2 SYDVKM. The CDR3 spans 17 residues. The CDR3 here is CASSLGGHRGSEETQYF. In DNA, the CDR3 is TGTGCCAGCAGCCTGGGGGGGCACAGGGGGTCGGAAGAGACCCAGTACTTC.

This clone was recorded at least ten times. V usage is TRBV7-9 and J usage is TRBJ2-7, with D uncertain. This CDR3 is 11 amino acids long. Deletions cut 1 base from V and 3 bases from J, with 1 base between. Per the germline V gene, CDR1 is SEHNR and CDR2 is FQNEAQ (reference sequence). CDR3 coding DNA: TGTGCCAGCAGCTTAGACTACGAGCAGTACTTC. This sequence encodes CASSLDYEQYF.

This clone was picked up a small number of times. This chain uses TRBV7-8 with TRBJ2-7; no firm D call. The CDR3 is 15 amino acids. V was cut by 8 bases and J by 1 base, with 18 bases left in between. CDR1 is SGHVS and CDR2 is FQNEAQ in the germline V gene. The CDR3 region is CASGLGPTSSYEQYF. The CDR3 DNA follows: TGTGCCAGCGGGCTTGGGCCAACCTCATCCTACGAGCAGTACTTC.

The rearrangement joins TRBV18 to TRBJ1-3; D ambiguous. This CDR3 spans 17 amino acids. Germline CDR1 and CDR2: KGHSH and LQKENI. V lost 2 bases to trimming and J lost 2 bases, with 16 bases between them. CDR3 in DNA: TGTGCCAGCTCACCATGGGCAGGTCAGGTCCCTGGAAACACCATATATTTT. Its protein product is CASSPWAGQVPGNTIYF.

The chain uses TRBV6-6 and TRBJ1-3; no clear D. With 1 base removed from V and 4 bases from J, the gap between germline ends came to 5 bases. The CDR3 consists of 13 residues. Germline V gene lookup returns CDR1 MNHNY and CDR2 SVGAGI (reference sequence). CDR3 loop: CASSYFPGNTIYF. CDR3 nucleotides: TGTGCCAGCAGTTACTTTCCCGGAAACACCATATATTTT.